The 2 T cell receptor beta chains in this list originate from one sample, sequenced in a study of T cell responses to AZD1222 COVID-19 vaccine. The assay was immunoSEQ multiplex PCR, and TCRdb's table has in-frame clones only and misses some. The top ten clones hold approximately 5.9% of a sample with about 150,000 clones, about nine tenths of them seen once. The starting material was peripheral blood, obtained 28 days after the second AZD1222 dose. All receptors derive from an adult who received the AZD1222 COVID-19 vaccine.

V and J are TRBV27 and TRBJ1-1; TRBD1 might be the D (5 bases). The CDR3 extends over 13 amino acids. Trimming removed 6 bases at V and 6 bases at J, with 14 bases between. Germline V gives CDR1 MNHEY, CDR2 SMNVEV (reference sequence). The CDR3 coding sequence is TGTGCCAGCAGCTATTCTACAGGATCTGAAGCTTTCTTT. Protein: CASSYSTGSEAFF.

V is TRBV5-4 and J is TRBJ1-4, with 8 bases that match TRBD1. The CDR3 loop spans 15 amino acids. Germline V gene data show CDR1 as SGHNT and CDR2 as YYREEE (reference sequence). J lost 8 bases, V lost 4 bases, and 10 bases had no gene match. The CDR3 protein is CASSQGQGEGEKLFF. The CDR3 DNA reads TGTGCCAGCAGCCAAGGACAGGGAGAGGGGGAAAAACTGTTTTTT.